This record covers a single T cell receptor beta chain. This sample stems from a study of T cell responses to AZD1222 COVID-19 vaccine. Produced via immunoSEQ multiplex PCR; TCRdb's table is partial and in-frame only. The table has approximately 180,000 clones, around 88% seen once. Germline V gene data show CDR1 as MNHEY and CDR2 as SMNVEV (reference sequence). The CDR3 covers 15 residues. J lost 6 bases, V lost 6 bases, and 9 bases had no gene match. This TCR was recovered from an adult in good health. V gene TRBV27 combines with J gene TRBJ2-7, with 12 bases aligning to TRBD1. Sequenced here: peripheral blood, sampled on day 0 of AZD1222 vaccination. DNA of the CDR3: TGTGCCAGCAGGAGCCCGGGACAGGGGGCGGGCGAGCAGTACTTC. Translation: CASRSPGQGAGEQYF.